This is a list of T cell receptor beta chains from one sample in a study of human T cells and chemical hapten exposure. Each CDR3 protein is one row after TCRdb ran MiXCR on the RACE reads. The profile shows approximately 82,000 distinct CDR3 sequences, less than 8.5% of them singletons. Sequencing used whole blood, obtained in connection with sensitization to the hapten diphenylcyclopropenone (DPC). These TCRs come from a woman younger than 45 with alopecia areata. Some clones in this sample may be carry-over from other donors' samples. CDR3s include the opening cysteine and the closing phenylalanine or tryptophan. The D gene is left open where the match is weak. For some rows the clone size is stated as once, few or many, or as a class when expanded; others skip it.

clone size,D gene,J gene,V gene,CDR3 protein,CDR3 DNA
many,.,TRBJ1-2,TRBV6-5,CASSYSRIPGPIYGYTF,TGTGCCAGCAGTTACTCGAGGATCCCAGGGCCGATCTATGGCTACACCTTC
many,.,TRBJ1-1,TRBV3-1,CASSQGSGTPFF,TGTGCCAGCAGCCAAGGAAGCGGGACTCCTTTCTTT
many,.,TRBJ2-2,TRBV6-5,CASSYSGGGLFF,TGTGCCAGCAGTTACTCAGGGGGTGGGCTGTTTTTT
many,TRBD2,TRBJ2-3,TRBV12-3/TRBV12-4,CASSFKTSGRTDTQYF,TGTGCCAGCAGTTTCAAGACTAGCGGGCGCACAGATACGCAGTATTTT
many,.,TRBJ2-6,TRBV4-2,CASSQEGDSGANVLTF,TGTGCCAGCAGCCAAGAAGGAGACTCTGGGGCCAACGTCCTGACTTTC
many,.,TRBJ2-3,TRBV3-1,CASSPILTEPSTDTQYF,TGTGCCAGCAGCCCAATCCTGACAGAACCTAGCACAGATACGCAGTATTTT
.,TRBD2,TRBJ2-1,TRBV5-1,CASSQTGTSGGAPRVF,TGCGCCAGCAGCCAGACCGGGACTAGCGGGGGTGCCCCACGGGTCTTC
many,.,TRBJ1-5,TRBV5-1,CASSLDGGGNQPQHF,TGCGCCAGCAGCTTGGATGGAGGGGGCAATCAGCCCCAGCATTTT
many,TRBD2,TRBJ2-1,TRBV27,CASSLGARGGLGWQFF,TGTGCCAGCAGTTTAGGGGCGCGGGGGGGCCTAGGGTGGCAGTTCTTC
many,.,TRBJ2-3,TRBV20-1,CSATALVHTDTQYF,TGCAGTGCTACAGCCCTTGTCCACACAGATACGCAGTATTTT
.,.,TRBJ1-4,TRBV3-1,CASSLRDGNEKLFF,TGTGCCAGCAGTCTCCGGGACGGGAATGAAAAACTGTTTTTT
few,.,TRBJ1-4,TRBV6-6,CASSRTPRGEKLFF,TGTGCCAGCAGTCGAACCCCACGGGGGGAAAAACTGTTTTTT
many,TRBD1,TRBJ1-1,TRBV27,CASRRDWGQGATEAFF,TGTGCCAGCAGGCGAGACTGGGGACAGGGGGCGACTGAAGCTTTCTTT
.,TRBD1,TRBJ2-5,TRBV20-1,CSALRGTGGPGETQYF,TGCAGTGCTCTCCGTGGGACAGGGGGCCCGGGGGAGACCCAGTACTTC
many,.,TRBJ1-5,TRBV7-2,CASSTQAGSNQPQHF,TGTGCCAGCAGCACACAAGCAGGCTCCAATCAGCCCCAGCATTTT
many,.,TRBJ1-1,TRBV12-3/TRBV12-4,CASSLNQLMNTEAFF,TGTGCCAGCAGTTTAAATCAACTGATGAACACTGAAGCTTTCTTT
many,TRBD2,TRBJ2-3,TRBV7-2,CASSLAGGRGPQYF,TGTGCCAGCAGTCTAGCGGGGGGGCGGGGACCGCAGTATTTT
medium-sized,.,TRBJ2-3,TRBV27,CASLSGDTQYF,TGTGCCAGCCTTAGTGGGGATACGCAGTATTTT
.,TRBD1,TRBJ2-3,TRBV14,CASSQADRLTDTQYF,TGTGCCAGCAGCCAAGCGGACAGGCTCACAGATACGCAGTATTTT
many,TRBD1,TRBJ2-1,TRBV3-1,CASSPGTGAYNEQFF,TGTGCCAGCAGCCCTGGGACAGGGGCCTACAATGAGCAGTTCTTC
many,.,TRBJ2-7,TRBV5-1,CASSTGTHHEQYF,TGCGCCAGCAGCACCGGGACTCACCACGAGCAGTACTTC
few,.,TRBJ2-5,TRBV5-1,CASSLGQPGEETQYF,TGCGCCAGCAGCTTGGGCCAACCGGGGGAAGAGACCCAGTACTTC
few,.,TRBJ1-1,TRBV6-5,CASKRGTEAFF,TGTGCCAGCAAGCGGGGTACTGAAGCTTTCTTT